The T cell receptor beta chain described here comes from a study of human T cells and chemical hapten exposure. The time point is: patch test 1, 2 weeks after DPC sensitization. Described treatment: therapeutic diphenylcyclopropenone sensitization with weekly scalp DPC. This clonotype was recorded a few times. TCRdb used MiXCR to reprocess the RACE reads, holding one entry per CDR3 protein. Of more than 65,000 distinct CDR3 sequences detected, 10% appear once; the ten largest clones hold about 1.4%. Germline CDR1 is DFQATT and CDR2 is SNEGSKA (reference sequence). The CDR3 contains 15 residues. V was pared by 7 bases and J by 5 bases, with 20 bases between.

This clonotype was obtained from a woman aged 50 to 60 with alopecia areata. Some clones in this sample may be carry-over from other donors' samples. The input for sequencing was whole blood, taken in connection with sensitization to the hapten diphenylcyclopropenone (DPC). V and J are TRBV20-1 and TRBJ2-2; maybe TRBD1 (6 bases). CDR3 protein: CSGAPAQGRTGELFF. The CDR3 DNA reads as TGCAGTGGCGCTCCCGCCCAGGGGAGAACCGGGGAGCTGTTTTTT.